This TCR beta chain originates from a study of cytomegalovirus exposure and HLA in healthy donors (TCRdb year 2017). Background for the entire study: According to an earlier analysis of a few hundred of the donors, about 179 million T cells yielded 90 million to 140 million unique TCR beta sequences and 276 Gb of sequence data. A later genetic analysis took genome-wide SNP genotypes for about three fifths of the roughly 700 donors and used that subset as a discovery cohort. High-throughput TCR immunosequencing, statistical association of individual TCRs with disease status, and machine learning were combined to predict cytomegalovirus infection status. Approximately 310 gigabases of sequencing data and 80 million or so unique TCR sequences were included in an early release covering around 650 HLA-typed donors. Across 398 genotyped donors of the cohort, an average of approximately 220,000 unique TCR beta nucleotide sequences per donor were sequenced, and 15% to 20% of those sequences were non-productive. The later analysis used no new phenotypic data to find candidate immune exposures, relying instead on TCR beta sequences and their occurrence across donors. Every repertoire in the discovery cohort had been generated on one and the same sequencing platform. Four or five DR-DQ haplotypes were handled as single units for association and clustering because linkage in the cohort was strong. Class I and class II HLA loci were covered by the typing at four-digit resolution. Using immunosequencing, the study profiled T cell repertoires from 666 subjects and related those repertoires to cytomegalovirus serostatus. Alongside the repertoire data, information on donor age, sex, ethnicity and CMV serostatus was compiled. To decide whether each TCR beta V gene segment behaved as functional or pseudogenic, an earlier analysis of some 600 of the donors relied on high-throughput TCR beta sequencing. Besides the first cohort of more than 650 subjects, a separate validation cohort made up of 120 different subjects was used. To study patterns of TCR occurrence, a later analysis re-analyzed previously published TCR beta repertoires from around 660 donors and added high-resolution HLA genotyping. The genetic ancestry cluster associated with self-reported Caucasian donors included around four fifths of the roughly 400 genotyped donors. The aim of the study was to test whether cataloging public T cell receptors could identify signatures of past pathogen exposure. Typing coverage varied by locus: about 620-630 donors for A, B, C, DRB1 and DQB1; more than 500 for DQA1; approximately 570 for DPA1; around 490 for DPB1. What the work shows at the level of the full study, not this receptor alone: According to a later analysis, parvovirus B19, influenza, CMV and Epstein-Barr virus appeared linked to several top co-occurrence clusters. A later genetic analysis reported fewer N-insertions in productive TCRs among donors in an Asian-associated ancestry cluster than the roughly 670-donor mean. The classifier was reported to diagnose cytomegalovirus status with high specificity and sensitivity in both the original and validation cohorts. While some public TCRs were present in many individuals, most TCR sequences turned up only very rarely across donors. In the study, 150 to 200 TCR beta chains were listed as associated with cytomegalovirus. At a false discovery rate of 0.05, a later analysis linked some 17,000 TCR beta sequences to specific HLA alleles. In an earlier analysis of some 540 of the donors, most TCR beta V segments appeared in productive rearrangements about 90% or about 30% of the time, broadly matching IMGT annotations. A further reported finding was that TCR beta sequences accurately predicted the HLA-A and HLA-B alleles for most subjects in the first cohort. Because some donors lacked HLA typing at each locus, the association tests relied only on the typed subset. Three of the identified cytomegalovirus-associated TCR beta chains were confirmed in vitro to be specific for cytomegalovirus antigens. Correlated functional status among segregating V segments might be attributable to linkage disequilibrium, but an unknown experimental factor could not be ruled out. The sequencing pipeline was judged likely to have produced a cluster of highly shared sequence variants as a technical artifact. The authors suggested that the approach could potentially be extended to other disease states and immunological phenotypes. This cohort had only TCR beta chains sequenced, and the lack of alpha or paired-chain data limited which features could be detected. According to a later analysis, most CMV-associated TCR beta chains appeared to be HLA-restricted, and the HLA associations seemed to be driven largely by CMV exposure. Assigning TCR associations to individual alleles was difficult when HLA alleles, especially DR and DQ, strongly co-occurred. In a later analysis, the rate of TCR association differed among HLA loci, with DRB1 alleles having the most associated TCRs and HLA-C alleles having the fewest. The earlier analysis of approximately 540 of the donors excluded around 17 rarely observed V segments, including chromosome 9 orphons, because counts were too low. Sequencing depth was assumed to be roughly uniform across donors in the presence/absence analyses, though that assumption may not hold. The only immune exposure information available for the cohort was CMV serostatus. A later genetic analysis associated a missense DCLRE1C variant with V-gene and J-gene trimming of TCR beta chains, and an independent cohort replicated the association. In a later analysis, HLA-associated TCR beta chains showed more clonal expansion and lower generation probabilities than non-associated chains that were equally common. Some IMGT-functional V segments, including TRBV6-2 and TRBV6-3, could not be told apart with the 87-base-pair reads, so those segments were excluded.

Of note for this clone: Its cognate antigen has yet to be identified. The record has no base qualities; no much larger clone is one base away.

Libraries were built with the immunoSEQ multiplex PCR assay. For the multiplex PCR, a mixture combining 60 forward primers for TCR Vbeta segments and 13 reverse primers for TCR Jbeta segments was used. A multiplex PCR assay on genomic DNA amplified the CDR3 region of rearranged TCR beta genes. On the Illumina HiSeq System, the amplified TCR beta libraries were sequenced as 87-base-pair reads. Processing in the source paper ran as follows. A later analysis tallied 70 million to 100 million unique TCR beta chains across the 700 or so repertoires, and around 9.9 million of those chains were shared by two or more donors. Raw reads were error-corrected and collapsed into unique sequences with a nearest-neighbor algorithm that merged closely related sequences to remove PCR and sequencing errors. CDR3 sequences were aligned to IMGT reference sequences to assign V, D and J gene segments. For a sequence to be retained, at least a six-nucleotide match to both a V gene segment and a J gene segment was required. A rearrangement was called productive if the CDR3 had no stop codons and remained in frame with V and J, and every other rearrangement was called non-productive. CDR3 was defined according to IMGT convention as the region running from the second conserved V-encoded cysteine to the conserved J-encoded phenylalanine. In an earlier analysis of around 570 of the donors, sequences lacking an unambiguous match to a single V gene segment were excluded. An earlier analysis of a few hundred of the donors classified V segments as functional when productive rearrangements were above 56.7% and as segregating when the standard deviation between donors was above 5%. A statistical classification framework was developed to diagnose cytomegalovirus status using the catalog of TCR beta chain sequences. A later analysis assigned V and J genes by comparing TCR nucleotide sequences with IMGT/GENE-DB human TR gene sequences. The TCRdist pipeline was used in a later analysis to assign CDR3 sequences and most-parsimonious VDJ recombination scenarios. In a later analysis, each TCR beta chain was defined by its CDR3 amino acid sequence together with its V-gene family, and reads lacking a unique V-gene family were excluded. To address suspected cross-contamination and a sequencing artifact, a later analysis removed several hundred highly shared, low-generation-probability nucleotide sequences. In a later analysis, a clonal expansion index for each public chain was calculated from normalized within-repertoire ranks of inferred template counts. In a later analysis, generation probabilities were computed with a VDJ recombination model fitted to out-of-frame rearrangements, and the resulting probabilities were checked against IGoR. In a later analysis, TCR-TCR, TCR-HLA and TCR-CMV co-occurrence was scored with hypergeometric tests, and a repertoire-size bias correction was applied to TCR pairs. To estimate false discovery rates, a later analysis permuted the HLA or CMV assignments 20 times. In a later analysis, co-occurring TCRs were grouped using DBSCAN, with TCRdist sequence similarity added in when clustering inside HLA-allele-positive subsets. Repertoires with fewer than 30,000 or more than 120,000 public chains, plus five repertoires with anomalous nucleotide sharing, were excluded from co-occurrence clustering. TCRdb mirrors the immuneACCESS table, restricted to in-frame sequences. Some clones are absent from its copies; in checked studies, under half trace to an unresolved V gene, and the reason for the others is unknown. The V and J calls and clone size come from that table; D and trimming were worked out from the DNA. The table for this sample lists around 140,000 clones; more than 60% of them were counted only once. The top ten clones comprise around 1.5% of the sample.

Germline trimming: 4 bases from V, 10 bases from J; junction bases outside gene matches: 9. The CDR3 goes from the cysteine to the phenylalanine over 15 residues. The sequence is cut down to CDR3 DNA, 45 bases in frame from base 1. CDR1 SGHDN and CDR2 FVKESK were looked up in the germline V gene. The cohort consisted of fewer than 700 healthy bone marrow donors. All cohort members were sampled while nominally healthy, although unrecorded immune exposures were likely present. The donor tested CMV seronegative, placing the donor among the 350 to 400 seronegative members of the cohort. A peripheral blood sample was collected from each donor, and TCR beta sequencing was performed on peripheral blood mononuclear cells. Genomic DNA was extracted from the blood cell samples with the Qiagen DNeasy Blood Extraction Kit.

The receptor's source is a woman under 30 in good health and CMV-seronegative. The sequence joins TRBV14 to TRBJ2-3, and 12 bases in between align with TRBD2. Sequencing was performed on PBMCs. Here the CDR3 is given as CASSPGTSGRSAQYF. The DNA sequence reads TGTGCCAGCAGCCCCGGTACTAGCGGGAGGAGCGCGCAGTATTTT.